In this sample, the clone carrying this T cell receptor beta chain turned up many times. TCRbeta libraries were built with three rounds of nested PCR, modified from ARM-PCR. TCRdb passed the multiplex PCR reads through MiXCR, listing each CDR3 protein once. The sample carries 130,000 or so distinct CDR3 sequences, roughly 64% recorded once. The sample originates from a study of tumor and adjacent non-tumor tissue in lung cancer. CDR1 and CDR2 from the germline V gene are MNHNS and SASEGT. The CDR3 is 14 residues long. The V end lost 4 bases, the J end lost 4 bases, and 14 bases lay between the germline ends. This sample's RNA came from whole unsorted tissue.

The chain has TRBV6-1 and TRBJ2-7; D possibly corresponds to TRBD1 (5 bases). The material sequenced was lung tumor tissue. The clonotype originates from a man aged 25-45 years with non-small cell lung cancer. In DNA, the CDR3 is TGTGCCAGCAGTGCTGCCGCAGGGTGGTACGAGCAGTACTTC. Amino acids: CASSAAAGWYEQYF.